These T cell receptor beta chains were read from a single sample in a study of cytotoxic CD8 clonotypes in ibrutinib-treated CLL. The method was immunoSEQ multiplex PCR; TCRdb's version includes in-frame clones alone and lacks a portion of them. In the table there are 20,000 to 25,000 clones, 65% to 80% of which are singletons. Sequenced here: PBMCs, sampled after 12 months of ibrutinib treatment. These receptors came from a human donor with chronic lymphocytic leukemia. Both conserved end residues are trimmed from each CDR3.

J gene | V gene | CDR3 protein
TRBJ1-6 | TRBV28 | ASISRRGSNSPLH
TRBJ2-5 | TRBV11-3 | ASSAGGRKETQY
TRBJ2-7 | TRBV2 | ASSEFQGNTIYEQY
TRBJ2-5 | TRBV5-4 | ASSTITTQETQY
TRBJ2-5 | TRBV2 | ASSANKETQY
TRBJ2-1 | TRBV27 | ASSLFRFYEQF
TRBJ2-1 | TRBV28 | ASSLSWGGRNEQF
TRBJ2-7 | TRBV4-1 | ASSPGQGGTSGGFDEQY
TRBJ2-2 | TRBV29-1 | SARSGGNTGELF
TRBJ1-1 | TRBV7-3 | ASSLTGPTEAF
TRBJ1-1 | TRBV19 | ASSKSGTTNTEAF
TRBJ1-5 | TRBV28 | ASRSNSNQPQH
TRBJ2-5 | TRBV29-1 | SVERRSETQY
TRBJ1-5 | TRBV7-8 | ASSLFSDQPQH